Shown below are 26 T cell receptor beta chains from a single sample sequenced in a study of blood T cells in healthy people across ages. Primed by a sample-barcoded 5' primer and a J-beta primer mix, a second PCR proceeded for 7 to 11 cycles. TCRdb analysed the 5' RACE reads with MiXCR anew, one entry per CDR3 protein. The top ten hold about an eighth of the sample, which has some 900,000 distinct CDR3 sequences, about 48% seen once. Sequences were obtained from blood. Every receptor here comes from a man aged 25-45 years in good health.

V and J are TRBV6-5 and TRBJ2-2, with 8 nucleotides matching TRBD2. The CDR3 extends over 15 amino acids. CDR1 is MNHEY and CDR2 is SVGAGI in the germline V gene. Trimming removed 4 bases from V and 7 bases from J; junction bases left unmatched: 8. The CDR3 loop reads CASSFQPTSGGELFF. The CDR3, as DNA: TGTGCCAGCAGTTTCCAACCAACTAGCGGCGGGGAGCTGTTTTTT.

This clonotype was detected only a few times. The CDR3 here is CASSTIRSDSGNTIYF. The CDR3 nucleotides read TGTGCCAGCAGTACTATCCGGTCAGACTCTGGAAACACCATATATTTT. The chain carries TRBV6-6 and TRBJ1-3, with D unclear. This CDR3 spans 16 amino acids. V was trimmed by 5 bases and J by 0 bases, leaving 14 bases between them. Per germline, CDR1 MNHNY and CDR2 SVGAGI (reference sequence).

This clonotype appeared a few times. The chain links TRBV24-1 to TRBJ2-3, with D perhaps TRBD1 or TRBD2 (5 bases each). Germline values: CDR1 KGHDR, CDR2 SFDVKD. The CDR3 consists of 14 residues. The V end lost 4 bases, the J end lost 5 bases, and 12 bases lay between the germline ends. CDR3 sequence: CATSDPGPQDTQYF. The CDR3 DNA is TGTGCCACCAGTGACCCGGGACCCCAAGATACGCAGTATTTT.

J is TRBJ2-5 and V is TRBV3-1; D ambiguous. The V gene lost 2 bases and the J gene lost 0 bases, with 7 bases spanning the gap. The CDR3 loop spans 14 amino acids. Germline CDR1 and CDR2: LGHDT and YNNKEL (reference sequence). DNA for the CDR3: TGTGCCAGCAGCCAATGGCGGAACCAAGAGACCCAGTACTTC. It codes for CASSQWRNQETQYF.

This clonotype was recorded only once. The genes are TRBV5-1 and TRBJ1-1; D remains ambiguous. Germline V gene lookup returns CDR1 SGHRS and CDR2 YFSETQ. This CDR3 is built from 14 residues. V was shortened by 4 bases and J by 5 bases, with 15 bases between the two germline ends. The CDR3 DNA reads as TGCGCCAGCAGCGAGACCATTTTAAAAACTGAAGCTTTCTTT. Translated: CASSETILKTEAFF.

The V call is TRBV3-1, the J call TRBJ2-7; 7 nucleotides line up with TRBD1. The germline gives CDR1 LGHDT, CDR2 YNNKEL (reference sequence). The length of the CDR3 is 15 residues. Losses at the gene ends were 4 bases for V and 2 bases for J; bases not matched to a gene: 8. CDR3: CASSLRGSLPYEQYF. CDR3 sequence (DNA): TGTGCCAGCAGCCTCAGGGGGAGCCTCCCCTACGAGCAGTACTTC.

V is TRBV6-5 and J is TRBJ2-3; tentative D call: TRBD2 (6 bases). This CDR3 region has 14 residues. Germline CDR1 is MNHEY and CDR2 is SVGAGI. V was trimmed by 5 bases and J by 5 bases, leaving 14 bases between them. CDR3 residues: CASSDGTSGDTQYF. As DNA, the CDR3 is TGTGCCAGCAGTGACGGGACTTCCGGAGATACGCAGTATTTT.

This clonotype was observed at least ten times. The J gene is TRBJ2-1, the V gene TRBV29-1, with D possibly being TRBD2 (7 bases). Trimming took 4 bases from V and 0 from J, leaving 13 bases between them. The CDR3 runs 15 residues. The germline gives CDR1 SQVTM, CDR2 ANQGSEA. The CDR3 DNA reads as TGCAGCGTTGCCGGGGGGACATACTCCTACAATGAGCAGTTCTTC. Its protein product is CSVAGGTYSYNEQFF.

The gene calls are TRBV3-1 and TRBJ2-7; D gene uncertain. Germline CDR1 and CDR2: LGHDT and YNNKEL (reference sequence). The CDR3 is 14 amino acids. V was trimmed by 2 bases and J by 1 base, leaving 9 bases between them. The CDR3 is CASSQNTVSYEQYF. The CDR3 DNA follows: TGTGCCAGCAGCCAAAACACAGTGTCCTACGAGCAGTACTTC.

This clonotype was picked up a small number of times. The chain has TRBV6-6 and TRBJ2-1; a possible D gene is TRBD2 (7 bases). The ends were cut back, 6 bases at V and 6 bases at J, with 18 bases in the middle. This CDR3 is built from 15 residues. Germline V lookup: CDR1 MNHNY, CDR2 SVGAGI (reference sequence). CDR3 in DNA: TGTGCCAGCAGACCCCCCCGGGGGGCATCCAATGAGCAGTTCTTC. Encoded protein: CASRPPRGASNEQFF.

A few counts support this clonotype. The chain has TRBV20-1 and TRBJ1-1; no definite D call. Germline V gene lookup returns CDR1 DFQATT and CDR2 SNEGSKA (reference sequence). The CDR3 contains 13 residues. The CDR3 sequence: CTLKAPAGTEAFF. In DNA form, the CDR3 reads TGCACCCTCAAAGCTCCAGCAGGCACTGAAGCTTTCTTT.

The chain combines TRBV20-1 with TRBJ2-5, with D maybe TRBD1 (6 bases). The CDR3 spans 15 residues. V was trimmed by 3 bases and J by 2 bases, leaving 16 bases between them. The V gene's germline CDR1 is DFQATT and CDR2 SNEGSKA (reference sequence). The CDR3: CSARPPGTPQETQYF. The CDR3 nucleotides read TGCAGTGCTAGGCCCCCCGGGACACCTCAAGAGACCCAGTACTTC.

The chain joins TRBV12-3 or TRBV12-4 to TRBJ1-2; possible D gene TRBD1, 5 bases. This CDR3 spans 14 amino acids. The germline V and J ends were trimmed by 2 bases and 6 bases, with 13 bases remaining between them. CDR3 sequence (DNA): TGTGCCAGCAGTTTATTGGTAGGGGTCGATGGCTACACCTTC. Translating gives CASSLLVGVDGYTF.

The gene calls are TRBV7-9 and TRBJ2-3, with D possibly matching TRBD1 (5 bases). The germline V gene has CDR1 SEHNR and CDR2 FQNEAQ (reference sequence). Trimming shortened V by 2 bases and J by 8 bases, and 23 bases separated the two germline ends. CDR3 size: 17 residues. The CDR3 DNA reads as TGTGCCAGCAGCTTAAGACAGACCGAACTCACAGATAGTACGCAGTATTTT. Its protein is CASSLRQTELTDSTQYF.

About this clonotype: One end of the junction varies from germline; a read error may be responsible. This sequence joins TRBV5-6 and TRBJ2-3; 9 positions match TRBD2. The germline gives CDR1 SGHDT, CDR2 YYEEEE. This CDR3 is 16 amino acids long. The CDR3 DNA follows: TGTTCCAGCAGCCGGCTGACTAGCGGCCTCACAGATACGCAGTATTTT. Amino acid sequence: CSSSRLTSGLTDTQYF.

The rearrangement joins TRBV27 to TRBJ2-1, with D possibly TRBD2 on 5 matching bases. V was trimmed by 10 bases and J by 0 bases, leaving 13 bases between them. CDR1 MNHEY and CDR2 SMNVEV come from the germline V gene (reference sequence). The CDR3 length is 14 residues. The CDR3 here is CATKGRDSYNEQFF. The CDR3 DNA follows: TGTGCCACAAAGGGTCGGGACTCCTACAATGAGCAGTTCTTC.

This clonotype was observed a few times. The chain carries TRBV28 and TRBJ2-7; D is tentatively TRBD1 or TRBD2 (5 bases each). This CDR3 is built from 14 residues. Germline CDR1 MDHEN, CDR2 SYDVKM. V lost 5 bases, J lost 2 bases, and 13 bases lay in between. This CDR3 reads CASSLPGPTYEQYF. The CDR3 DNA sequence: TGTGCCAGCAGTCTTCCGGGGCCCACCTACGAGCAGTACTTC.

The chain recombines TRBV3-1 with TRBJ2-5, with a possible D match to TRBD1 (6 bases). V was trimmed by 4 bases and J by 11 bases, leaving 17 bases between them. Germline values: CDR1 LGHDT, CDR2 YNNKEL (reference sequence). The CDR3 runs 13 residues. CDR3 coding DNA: TGTGCCAGCAGCCCTACAGGGCCCTGGGAGCAGTACTTC. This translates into CASSPTGPWEQYF.

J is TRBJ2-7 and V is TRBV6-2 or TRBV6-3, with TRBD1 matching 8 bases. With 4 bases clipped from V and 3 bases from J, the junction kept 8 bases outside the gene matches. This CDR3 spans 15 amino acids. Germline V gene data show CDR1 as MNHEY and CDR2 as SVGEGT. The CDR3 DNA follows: TGTGCCAGCAGTTTCGGTGGACAGGGAAGCTACGAGCAGTACTTC. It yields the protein CASSFGGQGSYEQYF.

Here the CDR3 DNA reads TGCGCCAGCAGCCAATCCAGCGGGGCGTGCGAGCAGTTCTTC. Translated: CASSQSSGACEQFF. The J gene is TRBJ2-1, the V gene TRBV4-1, with TRBD2 identical over 7 bases. The CDR3 has 14 amino acids. Germline V CDR1 and CDR2: MGHRA, YSYEKL. Unmatched junction bases numbered 8, after V lost 2 bases and J lost 10 bases.

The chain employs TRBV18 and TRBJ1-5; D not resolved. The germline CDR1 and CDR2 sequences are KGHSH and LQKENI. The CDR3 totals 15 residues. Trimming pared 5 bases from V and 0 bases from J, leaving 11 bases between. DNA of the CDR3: TGTGCCAGCTCAATGGCAGGTGATAGCAATCAGCCCCAGCATTTT. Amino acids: CASSMAGDSNQPQHF.

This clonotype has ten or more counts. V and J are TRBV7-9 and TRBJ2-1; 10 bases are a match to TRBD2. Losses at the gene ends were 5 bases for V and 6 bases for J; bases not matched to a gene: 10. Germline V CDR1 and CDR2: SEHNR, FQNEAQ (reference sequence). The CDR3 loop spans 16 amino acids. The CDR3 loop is CASSHRRTSGPNEQFF. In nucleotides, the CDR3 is TGTGCCAGCAGCCATCGTAGGACTAGCGGCCCCAATGAGCAGTTCTTC.

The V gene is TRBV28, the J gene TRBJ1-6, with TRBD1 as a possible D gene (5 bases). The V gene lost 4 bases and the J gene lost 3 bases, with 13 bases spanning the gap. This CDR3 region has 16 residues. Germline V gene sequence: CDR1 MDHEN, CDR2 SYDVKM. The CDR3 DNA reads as TGTGCCAGCAGTTCCCATCACCAGGGCTATAATTCACCCCTCCACTTT. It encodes CASSSHHQGYNSPLHF.

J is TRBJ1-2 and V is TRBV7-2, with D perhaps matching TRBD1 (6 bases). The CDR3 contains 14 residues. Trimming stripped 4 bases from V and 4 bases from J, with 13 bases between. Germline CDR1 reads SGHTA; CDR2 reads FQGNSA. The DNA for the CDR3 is TGTGCCAGCAGCTCACAGGGACTTCGCTATGGCTACACCTTC. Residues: CASSSQGLRYGYTF.

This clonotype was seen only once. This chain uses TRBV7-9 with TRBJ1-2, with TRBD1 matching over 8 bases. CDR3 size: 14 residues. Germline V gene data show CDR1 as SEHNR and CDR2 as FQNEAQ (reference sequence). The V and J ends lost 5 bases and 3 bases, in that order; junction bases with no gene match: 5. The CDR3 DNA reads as TGTGCCAGCAGCGAGACAGGGGCATACTATGGCTACACCTTC. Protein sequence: CASSETGAYYGYTF. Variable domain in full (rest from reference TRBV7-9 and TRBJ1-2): DTGVSQNPRHKITKRGQNVTFRCDPISEHNRLYWYRQTLGQGPEFLTYFQNEAQLEKSRLLSDRFSAERPKGSFSTLEIQRTEQGDSAMYLCASSETGAYYGYTFGSGTRLTVV.

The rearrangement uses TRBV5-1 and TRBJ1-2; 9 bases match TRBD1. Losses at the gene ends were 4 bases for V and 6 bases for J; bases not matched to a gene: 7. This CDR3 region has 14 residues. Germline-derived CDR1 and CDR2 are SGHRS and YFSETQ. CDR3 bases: TGCGCCAGCAGCCCTGGACAGGGGACCGATGGCTACACCTTC. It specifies CASSPGQGTDGYTF.